This T cell receptor (beta chain) was identified during a study of T cells in Graves' hyperthyroidism and ophthalmopathy. The study defined stable Graves' hyperthyroidism as no ophthalmopathy progression within 18 months. Uncontrolled infection, other autoimmune disease, pregnancy and lactation each barred patients from inclusion. Losses at the gene ends were 5 bases for V and 4 bases for J; bases not matched to a gene: 7. CDR3 length equals 16 residues. Germline V gene lookup returns CDR1 SEHNR and CDR2 FQNEAQ (reference sequence). The table lists this clonotype with many counts. Amplification targeted TCR beta CDR3 regions from RNA transcripts. The TCR CDR3 first-round RT-PCR relied on the HTBI primer set. Using its own MiXCR run on the multiplex PCR reads, TCRdb lists one record per CDR3 protein. The sample lists about 590,000 distinct CDR3 sequences; approximately 15% were seen once.

The V and J genes are TRBV7-9 and TRBJ2-1; 11 nucleotides align to TRBD2. The specimen was blood. The receptor was isolated from a woman between 25 and 40 years old with Graves' hyperthyroidism. Here the CDR3 DNA reads TGTGCCAGCAGCCAGATACTAGCGGGAGTGTACAATGAGCAGTTCTTC. Translated, it gives CASSQILAGVYNEQFF.